This TCR beta chain is from a study of blood T cells in healthy people across ages. The CDR3 is 15 amino acids. V dropped 2 bases and J dropped 10; count of bases not matched to a gene: 13. Per germline, CDR1 SQVTM and CDR2 ANQGSEA. A sample-barcoded 5' primer and a J-beta primer mix were used in a second PCR of about 7 to 11 cycles. Sequencing recovered at least 3 million CDR3-containing paired-end reads from each sample. TCRdb ran MiXCR on the 5' RACE reads and lists one entry per CDR3 protein. The table shows more than 1,000,000 distinct CDR3 sequences, with approximately 25% occurring only once. The same specimen was also included in a second study, on T cells of mothers and their children.

The material sequenced was blood. The receptor was derived from a girl aged 2 to 9 in good health. V gene TRBV29-1 combines with J gene TRBJ1-4, with 7 positions matching TRBD1. In DNA, the CDR3 is TGCAGCGTTGAAATCCGAGACAGGGAATTGGGAAAACTGTTTTTT. Its translation is CSVEIRDRELGKLFF.